This record covers a single TCR beta chain. Its target is unknown. Here immunoSEQ multiplex PCR was the method, and the copy in TCRdb shows in-frame clones only, minus some. The table has about 140,000 clones, around 90% seen once. The sample is drawn from a study of T cell responses to AZD1222 COVID-19 vaccine. Looked up from germline, CDR1 is SEHNR and CDR2 is FQNEAQ (reference sequence). This CDR3 is 14 amino acids long. V gave up 5 bases and J gave up 13 bases; unmatched junction bases: 14. Regarding the study as a whole: Vaccine-associated CD4 TCRs spanned spike, dominant at 160-218 and 743-854. Donors were largely white British and mainly female; clonal diversity was possibly underestimated.

Specimen: peripheral blood, collected on day 0 of AZD1222 vaccination. This TCR came from an adult in good health. The V gene is TRBV7-9, the J gene TRBJ2-1, with 7 bases identical to TRBD2. CDR3 in amino acids: CASSPSGTFSPQFF. The CDR3 coding sequence is TGTGCCAGCAGCCCCAGCGGGACCTTTTCGCCCCAGTTCTTC.